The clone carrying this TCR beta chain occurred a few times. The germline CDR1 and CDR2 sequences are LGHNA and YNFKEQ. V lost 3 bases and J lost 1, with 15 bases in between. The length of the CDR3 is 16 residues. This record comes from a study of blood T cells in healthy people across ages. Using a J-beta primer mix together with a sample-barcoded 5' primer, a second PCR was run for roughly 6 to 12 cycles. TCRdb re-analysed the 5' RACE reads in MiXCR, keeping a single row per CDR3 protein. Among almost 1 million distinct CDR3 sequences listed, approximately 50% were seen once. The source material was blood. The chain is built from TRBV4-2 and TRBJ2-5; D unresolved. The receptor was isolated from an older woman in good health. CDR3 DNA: TGTGCCAGCAGCCAGACGTCTTGGCGTGCCCAAGAGACCCAGTACTTC. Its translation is CASSQTSWRAQETQYF.